This TCR beta chain is drawn from a study of blood T cell repertoires in COVID-19. V lost 4 bases and J lost 4, with 11 bases in between. CDR1 and CDR2 from the germline V gene are SQVTM and ANQGSEA. The CDR3 spans 13 residues. Turning to this clone: Distinct nucleotide sequences in the sample also encode this CDR3.

Under the authors' procedure: Quantification of nucleated cells was approximated via reference gene primer amplification. Measured with immunoSEQ multiplex PCR; TCRdb has only the in-frame clones, and not every one. The V and J calls and the clone size are those of that table, but D and trimming were determined from the DNA. Of 300,000 to 450,000 clones in the sample, over 75% were seen once. Ages ranged from about 18 to 89 years, with residence in about two dozen US areas. Donors in Cohort 3 who had recovered were those with two negative PCRs, healthcare professional clearance, or resolution of their symptoms.

The clonotype was recovered from a man aged 25 to 40 who had recovered from COVID-19. This chain joins TRBV29-1 and TRBJ1-3; a possible D gene is TRBD1 (5 bases). The material sequenced was PBMCs or T cells enriched from blood (not recorded which). CDR3 region: CSVAQGTGNTIYF. The CDR3 nucleotides are TGCAGCGTTGCTCAGGGAACCGGAAACACCATATATTTT.